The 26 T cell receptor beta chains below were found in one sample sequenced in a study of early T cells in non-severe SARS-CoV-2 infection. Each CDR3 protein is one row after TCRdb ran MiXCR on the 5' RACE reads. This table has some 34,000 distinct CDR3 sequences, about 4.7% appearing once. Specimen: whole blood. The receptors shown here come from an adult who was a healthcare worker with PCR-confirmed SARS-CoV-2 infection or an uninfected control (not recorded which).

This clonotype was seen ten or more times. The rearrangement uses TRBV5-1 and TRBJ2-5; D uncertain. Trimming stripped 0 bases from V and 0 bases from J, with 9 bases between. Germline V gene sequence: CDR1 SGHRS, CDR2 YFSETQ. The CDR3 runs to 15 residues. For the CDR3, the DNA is TGCGCCAGCAGCTTGGGCTACACCAACCAAGAGACCCAGTACTTC. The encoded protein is CASSLGYTNQETQYF.

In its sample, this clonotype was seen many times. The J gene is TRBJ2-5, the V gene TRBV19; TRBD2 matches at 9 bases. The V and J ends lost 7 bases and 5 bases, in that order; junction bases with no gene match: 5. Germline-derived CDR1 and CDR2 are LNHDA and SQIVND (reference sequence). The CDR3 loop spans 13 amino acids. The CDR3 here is CASTGGLAETQYF. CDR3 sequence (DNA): TGTGCCAGTACCGGGGGACTAGCCGAGACCCAGTACTTC. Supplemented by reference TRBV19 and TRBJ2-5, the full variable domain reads DGGITQSPKYLFRKEGQNVTLSCEQNLNHDAMYWYRQDPGQGLRLIYYSQIVNDFQKGDIAEGYSVSREKKESFPLTVTSAQKNPTAFYLCASTGGLAETQYFGPGTRLLVL.

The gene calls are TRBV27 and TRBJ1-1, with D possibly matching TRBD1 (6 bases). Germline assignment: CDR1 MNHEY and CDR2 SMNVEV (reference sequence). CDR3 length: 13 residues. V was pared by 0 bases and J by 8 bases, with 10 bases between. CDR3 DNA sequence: TGTGCCAGCAGTTTATCTAGGGGGGGCGAAGCTTTCTTT. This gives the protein CASSLSRGGEAFF.

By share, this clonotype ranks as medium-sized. The CDR3 reads CSAVTSGGTGEQYF. DNA of the CDR3: TGCAGTGCTGTTACTAGCGGGGGGACCGGAGAGCAGTACTTC. The J gene is TRBJ2-7, the V gene TRBV20-1, with 12 bases aligning to TRBD2. The germline gives CDR1 DFQATT, CDR2 SNEGSKA (reference sequence). The V segment lost 5 bases and the J segment 7 bases; nucleotides outside the gene matches: 9. The CDR3 spans 14 residues.

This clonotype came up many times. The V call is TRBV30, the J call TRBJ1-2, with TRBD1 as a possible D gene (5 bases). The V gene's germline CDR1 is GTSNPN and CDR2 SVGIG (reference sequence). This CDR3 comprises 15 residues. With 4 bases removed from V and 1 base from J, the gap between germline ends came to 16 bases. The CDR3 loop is CAWIGRDGNNYGYTF. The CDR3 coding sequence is TGTGCCTGGATTGGACGGGACGGGAATAACTATGGCTACACCTTC.

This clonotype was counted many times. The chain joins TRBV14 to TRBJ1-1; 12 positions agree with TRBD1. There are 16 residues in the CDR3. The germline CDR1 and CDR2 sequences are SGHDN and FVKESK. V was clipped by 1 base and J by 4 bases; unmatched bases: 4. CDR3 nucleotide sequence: TGTGCCAGCAGCCAAGGGGACAGGGGGCGCGGCACTGAAGCTTTCTTT. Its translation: CASSQGDRGRGTEAFF.

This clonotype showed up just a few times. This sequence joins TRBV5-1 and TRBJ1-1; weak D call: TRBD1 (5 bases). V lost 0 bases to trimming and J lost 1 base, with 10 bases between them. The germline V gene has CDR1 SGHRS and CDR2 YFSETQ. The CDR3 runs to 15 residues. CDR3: CASSLGGAPNTEAFF. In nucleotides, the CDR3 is TGCGCCAGCAGCTTGGGAGGGGCCCCGAACACTGAAGCTTTCTTT.

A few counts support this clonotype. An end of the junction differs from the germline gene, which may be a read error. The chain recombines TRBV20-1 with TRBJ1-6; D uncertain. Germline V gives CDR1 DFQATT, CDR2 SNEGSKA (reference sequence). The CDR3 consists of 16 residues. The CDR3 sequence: CSAGDSERSYNSPLHF. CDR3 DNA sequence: TGCAGTGCTGGAGACTCGGAGAGGTCCTATAATTCACCCCTCCACTTT.

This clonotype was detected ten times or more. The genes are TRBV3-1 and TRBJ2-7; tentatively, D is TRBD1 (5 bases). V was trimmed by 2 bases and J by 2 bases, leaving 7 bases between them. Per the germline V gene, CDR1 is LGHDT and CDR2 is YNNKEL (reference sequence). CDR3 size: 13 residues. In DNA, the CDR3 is TGTGCCAGCAGCCAACAGGGAACCTACGAGCAGTACTTC. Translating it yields CASSQQGTYEQYF.

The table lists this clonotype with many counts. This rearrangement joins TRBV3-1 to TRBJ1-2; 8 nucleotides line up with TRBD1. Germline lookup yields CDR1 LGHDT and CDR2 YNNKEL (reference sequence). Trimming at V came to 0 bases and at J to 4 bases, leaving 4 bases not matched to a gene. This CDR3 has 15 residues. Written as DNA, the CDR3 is TGTGCCAGCAGCCAAGAGACAGGGGATGGCTATGGCTACACCTTC. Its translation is CASSQETGDGYGYTF.

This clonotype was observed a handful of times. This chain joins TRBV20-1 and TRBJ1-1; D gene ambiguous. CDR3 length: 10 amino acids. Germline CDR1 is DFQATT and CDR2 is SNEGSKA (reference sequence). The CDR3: CLSDVGKAFF. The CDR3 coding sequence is TGCCTGTCGGACGTTGGAAAAGCTTTCTTT.

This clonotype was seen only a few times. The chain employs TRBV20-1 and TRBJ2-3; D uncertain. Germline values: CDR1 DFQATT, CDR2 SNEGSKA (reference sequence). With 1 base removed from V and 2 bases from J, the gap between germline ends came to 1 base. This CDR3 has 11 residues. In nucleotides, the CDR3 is TGCAGTGCTAGAGTCACAGATACGCAGTATTTT. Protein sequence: CSARVTDTQYF.

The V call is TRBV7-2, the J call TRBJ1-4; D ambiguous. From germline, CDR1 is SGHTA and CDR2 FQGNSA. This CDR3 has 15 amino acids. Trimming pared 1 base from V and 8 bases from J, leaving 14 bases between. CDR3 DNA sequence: TGTGCCAGCAGCTTAGGAGGCATGAGAGGGGAAAAACTGTTTTTT. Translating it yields CASSLGGMRGEKLFF.

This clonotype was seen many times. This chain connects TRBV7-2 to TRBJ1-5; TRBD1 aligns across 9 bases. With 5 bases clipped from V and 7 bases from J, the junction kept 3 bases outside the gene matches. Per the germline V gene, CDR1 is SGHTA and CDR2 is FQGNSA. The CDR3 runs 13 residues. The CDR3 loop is CASSRTGDQPQHF. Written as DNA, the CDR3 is TGTGCCAGCAGCAGGACAGGGGACCAGCCCCAGCATTTT. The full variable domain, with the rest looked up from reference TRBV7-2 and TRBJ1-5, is GAGVSQSPSNKVTEKGKDVELRCDPISGHTALYWYRQSLGQGLEFLIYFQGNSAPDKSGLPSDRFSAERTGGSVSTLTIQRTQQEDSAVYLCASSRTGDQPQHFGDGTRLSIL.

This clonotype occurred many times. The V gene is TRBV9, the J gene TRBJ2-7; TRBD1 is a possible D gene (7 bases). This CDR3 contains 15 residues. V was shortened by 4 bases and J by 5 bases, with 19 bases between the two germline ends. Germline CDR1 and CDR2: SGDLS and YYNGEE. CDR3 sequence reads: CASSPSGGTVNEQYF. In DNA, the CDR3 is TGTGCCAGCAGCCCCTCCGGCGGGACAGTTAACGAGCAGTACTTC.

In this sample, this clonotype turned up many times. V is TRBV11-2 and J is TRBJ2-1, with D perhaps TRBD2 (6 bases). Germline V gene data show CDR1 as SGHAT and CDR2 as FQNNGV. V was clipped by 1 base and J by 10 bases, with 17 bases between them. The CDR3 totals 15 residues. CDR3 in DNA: TGTGCCAGCAGCTTAGCGCGGGGTGGCCTCGTGGAGCAGTTCTTC. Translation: CASSLARGGLVEQFF.

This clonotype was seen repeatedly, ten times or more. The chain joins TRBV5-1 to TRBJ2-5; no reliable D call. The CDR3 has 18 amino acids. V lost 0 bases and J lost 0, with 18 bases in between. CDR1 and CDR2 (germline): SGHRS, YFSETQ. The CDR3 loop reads CASSLEGFPNTYQETQYF. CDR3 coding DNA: TGCGCCAGCAGCTTGGAGGGTTTTCCCAATACGTACCAAGAGACCCAGTACTTC. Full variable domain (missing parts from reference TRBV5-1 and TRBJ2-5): KAGVTQTPRYLIKTRGQQVTLSCSPISGHRSVSWYQQTPGQGLQFLFEYFSETQRNKGNFPGRFSGRQFSNSRSEMNVSTLELGDSALYLCASSLEGFPNTYQETQYFGPGTRLLVL.

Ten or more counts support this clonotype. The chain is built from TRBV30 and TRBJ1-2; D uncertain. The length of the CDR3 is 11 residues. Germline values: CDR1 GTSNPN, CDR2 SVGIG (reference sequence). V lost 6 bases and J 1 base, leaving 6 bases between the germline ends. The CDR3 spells CACSSNYGYTF. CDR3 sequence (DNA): TGTGCCTGTAGCAGTAACTATGGCTACACCTTC.

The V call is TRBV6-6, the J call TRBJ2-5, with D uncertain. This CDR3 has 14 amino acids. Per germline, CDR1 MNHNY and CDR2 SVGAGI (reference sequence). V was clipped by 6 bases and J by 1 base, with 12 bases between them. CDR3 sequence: CASSPSLSQETQYF. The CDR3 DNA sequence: TGTGCCAGCAGCCCATCGCTGAGCCAAGAGACCCAGTACTTC.

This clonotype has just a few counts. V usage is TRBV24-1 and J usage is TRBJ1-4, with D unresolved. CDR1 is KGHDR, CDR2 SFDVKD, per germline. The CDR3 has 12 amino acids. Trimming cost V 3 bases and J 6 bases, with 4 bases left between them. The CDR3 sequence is CATSDSHEKLFF. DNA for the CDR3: TGTGCCACCAGTGATAGTCATGAAAAACTGTTTTTT.

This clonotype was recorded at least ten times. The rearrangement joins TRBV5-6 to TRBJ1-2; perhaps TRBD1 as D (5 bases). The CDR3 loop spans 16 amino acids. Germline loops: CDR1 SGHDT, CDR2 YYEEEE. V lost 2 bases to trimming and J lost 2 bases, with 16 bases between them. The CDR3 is CASSFWDRGTNYGYTF. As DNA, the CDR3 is TGTGCCAGCAGCTTCTGGGACCGTGGGACGAACTATGGCTACACCTTC.

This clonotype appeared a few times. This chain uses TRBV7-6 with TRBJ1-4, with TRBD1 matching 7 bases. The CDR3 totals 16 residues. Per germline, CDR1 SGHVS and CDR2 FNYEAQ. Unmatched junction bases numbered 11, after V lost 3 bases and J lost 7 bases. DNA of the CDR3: TGTGCCAGCAGCTTTCTGCCGACAGGGAAGGTTGAAAAACTGTTTTTT. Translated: CASSFLPTGKVEKLFF.

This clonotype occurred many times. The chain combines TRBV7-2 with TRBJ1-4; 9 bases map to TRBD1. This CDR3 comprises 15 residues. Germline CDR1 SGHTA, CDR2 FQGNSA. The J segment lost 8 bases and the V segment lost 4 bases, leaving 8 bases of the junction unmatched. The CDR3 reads CASSWQQGAYEKLFF. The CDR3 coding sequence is TGTGCCAGCAGCTGGCAACAGGGGGCGTACGAAAAACTGTTTTTT.

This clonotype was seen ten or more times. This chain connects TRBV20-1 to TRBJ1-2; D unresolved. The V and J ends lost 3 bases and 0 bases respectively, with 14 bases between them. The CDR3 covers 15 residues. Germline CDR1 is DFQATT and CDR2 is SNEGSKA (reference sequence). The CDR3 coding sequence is TGCAGTGCTAGCGCTGGGCAGTTAGCTAACTATGGCTACACCTTC. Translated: CSASAGQLANYGYTF.

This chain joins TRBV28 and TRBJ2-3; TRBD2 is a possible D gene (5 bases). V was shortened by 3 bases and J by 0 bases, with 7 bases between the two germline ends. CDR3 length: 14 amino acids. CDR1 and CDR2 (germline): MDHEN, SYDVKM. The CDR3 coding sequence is TGTGCCAGCAGTTTCCCGGGGAGCACAGATACGCAGTATTTT. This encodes CASSFPGSTDTQYF.

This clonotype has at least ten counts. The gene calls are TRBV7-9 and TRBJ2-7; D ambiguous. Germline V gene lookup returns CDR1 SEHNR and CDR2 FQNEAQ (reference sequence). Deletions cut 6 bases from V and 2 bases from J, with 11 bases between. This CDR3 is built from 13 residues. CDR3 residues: CASSTTIPYEQYF. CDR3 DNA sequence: TGTGCCAGCAGTACTACCATCCCCTACGAGCAGTACTTC. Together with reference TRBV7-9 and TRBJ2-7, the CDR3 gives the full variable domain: DTGVSQNPRHKITKRGQNVTFRCDPISEHNRLYWYRQTLGQGPEFLTYFQNEAQLEKSRLLSDRFSAERPKGSFSTLEIQRTEQGDSAMYLCASSTTIPYEQYFGPGTRLTVT.